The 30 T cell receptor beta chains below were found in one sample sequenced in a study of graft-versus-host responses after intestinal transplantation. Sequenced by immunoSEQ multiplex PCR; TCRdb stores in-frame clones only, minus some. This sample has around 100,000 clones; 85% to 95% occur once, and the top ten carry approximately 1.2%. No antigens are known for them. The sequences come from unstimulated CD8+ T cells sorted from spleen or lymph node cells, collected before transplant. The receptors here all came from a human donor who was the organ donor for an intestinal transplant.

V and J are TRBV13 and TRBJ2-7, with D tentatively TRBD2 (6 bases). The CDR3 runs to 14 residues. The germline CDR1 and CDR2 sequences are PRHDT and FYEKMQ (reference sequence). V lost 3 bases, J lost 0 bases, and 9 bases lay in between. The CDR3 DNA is TGTGCCAGCAGCTTGGGACTGAGCTCCTACGAGCAGTACTTC. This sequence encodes CASSLGLSSYEQYF.

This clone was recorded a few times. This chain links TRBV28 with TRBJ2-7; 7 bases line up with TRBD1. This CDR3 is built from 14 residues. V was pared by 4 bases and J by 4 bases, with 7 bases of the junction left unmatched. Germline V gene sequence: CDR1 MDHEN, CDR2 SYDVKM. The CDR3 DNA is TGTGCCAGCAGTTCAGACAGGGAAAAGTACGAGCAGTACTTC. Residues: CASSSDREKYEQYF.

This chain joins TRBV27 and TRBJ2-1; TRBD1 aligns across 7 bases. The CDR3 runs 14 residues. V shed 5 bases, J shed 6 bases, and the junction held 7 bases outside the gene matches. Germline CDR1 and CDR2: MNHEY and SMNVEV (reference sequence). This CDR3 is CASSLQDRVNEQFF. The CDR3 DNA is TGTGCCAGCAGTCTACAAGACAGGGTCAATGAGCAGTTCTTC.

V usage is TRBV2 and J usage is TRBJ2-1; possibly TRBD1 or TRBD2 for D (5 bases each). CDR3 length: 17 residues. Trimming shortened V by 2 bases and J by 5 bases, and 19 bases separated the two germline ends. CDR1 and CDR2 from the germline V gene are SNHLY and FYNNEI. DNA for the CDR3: TGTGCCAGCAGTGAACGTGAGGGGATCCCGATCGACAATGAGCAGTTCTTC. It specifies CASSEREGIPIDNEQFF. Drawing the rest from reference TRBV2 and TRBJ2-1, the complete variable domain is EPEVTQTPSHQVTQMGQEVILRCVPISNHLYFYWYRQILGQKVEFLVSFYNNEISEKSEIFDDQFSVERPDGSNFTLKIRSTKLEDSAMYFCASSEREGIPIDNEQFFGPGTRLTVL.

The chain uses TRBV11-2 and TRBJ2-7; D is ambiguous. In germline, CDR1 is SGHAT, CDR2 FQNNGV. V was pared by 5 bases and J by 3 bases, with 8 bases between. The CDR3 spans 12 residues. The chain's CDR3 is CASSHDNYEQYF. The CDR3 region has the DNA TGTGCCAGCAGCCACGACAACTACGAGCAGTACTTC.

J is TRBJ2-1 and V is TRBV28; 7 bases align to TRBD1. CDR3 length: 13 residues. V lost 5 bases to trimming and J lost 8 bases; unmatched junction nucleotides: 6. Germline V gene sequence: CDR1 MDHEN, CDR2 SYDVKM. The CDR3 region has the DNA TGTGCCAGCAGTCTGACAGGGCTCTATGAGCAGTTCTTC. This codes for CASSLTGLYEQFF.

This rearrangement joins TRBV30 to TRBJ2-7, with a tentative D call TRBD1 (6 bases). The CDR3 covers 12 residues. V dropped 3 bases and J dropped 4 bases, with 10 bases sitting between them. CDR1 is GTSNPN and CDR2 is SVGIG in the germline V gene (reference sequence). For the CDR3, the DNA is TGTGCCTGGAGCGAGACAGGATACGAGCAGTACTTC. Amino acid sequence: CAWSETGYEQYF.

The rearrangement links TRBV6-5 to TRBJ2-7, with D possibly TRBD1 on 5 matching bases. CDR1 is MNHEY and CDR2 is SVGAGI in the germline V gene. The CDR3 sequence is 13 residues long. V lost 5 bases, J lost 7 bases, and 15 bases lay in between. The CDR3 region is CASSDFRVDEQYF. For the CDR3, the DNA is TGTGCCAGCAGTGATTTCAGGGTGGATGAGCAGTACTTC.

The CDR3 bases are TGTGCCAGTAGTACGACCGGGACAGGCACAGATACGCAGTATTTT. It yields the protein CASSTTGTGTDTQYF. The chain recombines TRBV19 with TRBJ2-3; 7 bases align to TRBD1. Germline V gives CDR1 LNHDA, CDR2 SQIVND (reference sequence). With V trimmed by 4 bases and J by 1 base, 5 bases remained unmatched. This CDR3 contains 15 residues. Looking up the rest from reference TRBV19 and TRBJ2-3 gives the full variable domain: DGGITQSPKYLFRKEGQNVTLSCEQNLNHDAMYWYRQDPGQGLRLIYYSQIVNDFQKGDIAEGYSVSREKKESFPLTVTSAQKNPTAFYLCASSTTGTGTDTQYFGPGTRLTVL.

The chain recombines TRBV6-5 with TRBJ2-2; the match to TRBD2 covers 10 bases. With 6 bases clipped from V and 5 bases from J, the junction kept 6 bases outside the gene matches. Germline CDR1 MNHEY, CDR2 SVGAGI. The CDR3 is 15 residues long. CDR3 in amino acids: CASRVAGGGTGELFF. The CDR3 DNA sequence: TGTGCCAGCAGGGTAGCGGGAGGCGGAACCGGGGAGCTGTTTTTT.

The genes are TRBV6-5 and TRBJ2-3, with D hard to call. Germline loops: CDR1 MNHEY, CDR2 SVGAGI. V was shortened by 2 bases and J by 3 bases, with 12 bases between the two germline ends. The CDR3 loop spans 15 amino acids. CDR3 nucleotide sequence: TGTGCCAGCAGTTACAAAGGGATCGGGACAGATACGCAGTATTTT. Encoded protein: CASSYKGIGTDTQYF.

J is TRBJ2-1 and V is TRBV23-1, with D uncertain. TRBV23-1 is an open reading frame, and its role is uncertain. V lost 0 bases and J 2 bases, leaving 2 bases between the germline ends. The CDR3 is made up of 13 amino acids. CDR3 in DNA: TGCGCCAGCAGTCAATCTACCTACAATGAGCAGTTCTTC. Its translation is CASSQSTYNEQFF.

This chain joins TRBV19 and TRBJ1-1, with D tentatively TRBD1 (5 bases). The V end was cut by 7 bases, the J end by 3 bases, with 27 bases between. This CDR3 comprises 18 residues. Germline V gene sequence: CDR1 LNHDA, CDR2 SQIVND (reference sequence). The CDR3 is CASTLSWQGTNADTEAFF. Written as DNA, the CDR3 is TGTGCCAGTACTTTGTCGTGGCAGGGTACGAATGCGGACACTGAAGCTTTCTTT.

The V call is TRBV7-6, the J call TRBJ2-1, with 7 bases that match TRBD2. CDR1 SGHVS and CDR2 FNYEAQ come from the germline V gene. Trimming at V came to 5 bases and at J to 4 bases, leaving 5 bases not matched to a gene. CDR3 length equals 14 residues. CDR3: CASSPTSPYNEQFF. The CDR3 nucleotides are TGTGCCAGCAGCCCGACTAGCCCGTACAATGAGCAGTTCTTC.

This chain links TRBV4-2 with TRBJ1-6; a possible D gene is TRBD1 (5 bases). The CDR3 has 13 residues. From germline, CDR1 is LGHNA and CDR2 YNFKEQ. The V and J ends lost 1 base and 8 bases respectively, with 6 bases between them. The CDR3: CASSQAGDSPLHF. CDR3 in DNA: TGTGCCAGCAGCCAAGCGGGGGATTCACCCCTCCACTTT.

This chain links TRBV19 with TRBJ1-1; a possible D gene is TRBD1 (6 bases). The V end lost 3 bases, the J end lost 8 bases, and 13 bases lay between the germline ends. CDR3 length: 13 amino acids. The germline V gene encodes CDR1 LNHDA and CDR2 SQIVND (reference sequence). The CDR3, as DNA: TGTGCCAGTAGTATGTGGGACACCGAGGAAGCTTTCTTT. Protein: CASSMWDTEEAFF.

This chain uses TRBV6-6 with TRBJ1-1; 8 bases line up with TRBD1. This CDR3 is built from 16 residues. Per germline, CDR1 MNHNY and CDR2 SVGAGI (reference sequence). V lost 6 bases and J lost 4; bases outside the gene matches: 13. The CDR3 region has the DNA TGTGCCAGCAGGTTCCCCCAGGGGGCGGTCGGCACTGAAGCTTTCTTT. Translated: CASRFPQGAVGTEAFF.

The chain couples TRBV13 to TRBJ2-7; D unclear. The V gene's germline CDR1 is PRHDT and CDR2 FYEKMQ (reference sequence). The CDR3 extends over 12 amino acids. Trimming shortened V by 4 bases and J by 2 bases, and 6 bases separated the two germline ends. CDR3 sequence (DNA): TGTGCCAGCAGCTCCGGAACCTACGAGCAGTACTTC. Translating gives CASSSGTYEQYF.

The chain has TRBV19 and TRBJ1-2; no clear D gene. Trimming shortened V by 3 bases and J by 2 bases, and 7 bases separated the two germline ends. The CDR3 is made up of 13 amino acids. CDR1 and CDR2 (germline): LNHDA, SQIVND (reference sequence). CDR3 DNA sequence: TGTGCCAGTAGTATCTCAGACAACTATGGCTACACCTTC. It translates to CASSISDNYGYTF.

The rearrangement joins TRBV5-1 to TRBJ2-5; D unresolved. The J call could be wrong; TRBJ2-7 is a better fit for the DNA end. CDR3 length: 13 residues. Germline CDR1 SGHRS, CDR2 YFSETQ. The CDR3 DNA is TGCGCCAGCAGCTTGGCCATGGGCTACGAGCAGTACTTC. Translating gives CASSLAMGYEQYF.

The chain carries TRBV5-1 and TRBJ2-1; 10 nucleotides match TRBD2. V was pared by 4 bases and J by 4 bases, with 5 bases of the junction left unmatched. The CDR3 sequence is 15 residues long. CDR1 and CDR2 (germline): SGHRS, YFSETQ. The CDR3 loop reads CASSKAGGPYNEQFF. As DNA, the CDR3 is TGCGCCAGCAGCAAAGCGGGAGGGCCTTACAATGAGCAGTTCTTC.

The CDR3 coding sequence is TGTGCCTGGAGCGCGGTACCGGACTACGAGCAGTACTTC. As protein: CAWSAVPDYEQYF. The chain combines TRBV30 with TRBJ2-7; D unresolved. Between the trimmed V and J ends, which lost 3 bases and 3 bases, there was a span of 12 bases. Per the germline V gene, CDR1 is GTSNPN and CDR2 is SVGIG (reference sequence). The CDR3 runs 13 residues.

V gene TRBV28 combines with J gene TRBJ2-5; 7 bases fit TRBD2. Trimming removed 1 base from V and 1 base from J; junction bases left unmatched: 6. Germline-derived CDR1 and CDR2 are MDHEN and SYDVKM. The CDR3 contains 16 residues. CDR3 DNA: TGTGCCAGCAGTTTATTAGCGGGTACGGTCCAAGAGACCCAGTACTTC. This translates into CASSLLAGTVQETQYF.

CDR3 residues: CASSFGQGREYEQYF. For the CDR3, the DNA is TGTGCCAGCAGCTTCGGACAGGGGAGGGAATACGAGCAGTACTTC. The chain employs TRBV11-2 and TRBJ2-7, with 9 bases that match TRBD1. V gave up 3 bases and J gave up 4 bases; unmatched junction bases: 7. The CDR3 loop spans 15 amino acids. Germline assignment: CDR1 SGHAT and CDR2 FQNNGV.

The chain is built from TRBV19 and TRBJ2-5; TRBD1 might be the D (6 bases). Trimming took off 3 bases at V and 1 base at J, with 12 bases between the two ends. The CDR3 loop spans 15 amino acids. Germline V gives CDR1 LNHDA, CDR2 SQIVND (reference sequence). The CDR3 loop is CASSIYRATQETQYF. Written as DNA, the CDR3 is TGTGCCAGTAGTATCTACAGGGCCACCCAAGAGACCCAGTACTTC.

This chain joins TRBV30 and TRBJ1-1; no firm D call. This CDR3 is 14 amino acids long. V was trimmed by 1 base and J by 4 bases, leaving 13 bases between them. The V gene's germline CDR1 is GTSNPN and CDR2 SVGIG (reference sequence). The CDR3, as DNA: TGTGCCTGGAGTGGGGCACAGATAGGCACTGAAGCTTTCTTT. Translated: CAWSGAQIGTEAFF. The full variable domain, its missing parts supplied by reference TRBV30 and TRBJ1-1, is SQTIHQWPATLVQPVGSPLSLECTVEGTSNPNLYWYRQAAGRGLQLLFYSVGIGQISSEVPQNLSASRPQDRQFILSSKKLLLSDSGFYLCAWSGAQIGTEAFFGQGTRLTVV.

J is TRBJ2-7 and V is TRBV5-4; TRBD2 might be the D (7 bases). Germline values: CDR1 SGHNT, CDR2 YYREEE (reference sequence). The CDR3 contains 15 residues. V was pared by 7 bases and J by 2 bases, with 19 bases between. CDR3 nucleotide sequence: TGTGCCAGCCATCGGGGGGCAGGGTACACCTACGAGCAGTACTTC. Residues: CASHRGAGYTYEQYF. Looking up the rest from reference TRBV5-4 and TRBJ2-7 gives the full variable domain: ETGVTQSPTHLIKTRGQQVTLRCSSQSGHNTVSWYQQALGQGPQFIFQYYREEENGRGNFPPRFSGLQFPNYSSELNVNALELDDSALYLCASHRGAGYTYEQYFGPGTRLTVT.

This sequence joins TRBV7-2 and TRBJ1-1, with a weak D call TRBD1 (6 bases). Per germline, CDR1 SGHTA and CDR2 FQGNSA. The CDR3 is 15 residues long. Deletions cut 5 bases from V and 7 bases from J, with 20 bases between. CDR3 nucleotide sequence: TGTGCCAGCAGCCCCAGAGATGGGGGCAAAGATGAAGCTTTCTTT. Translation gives CASSPRDGGKDEAFF.

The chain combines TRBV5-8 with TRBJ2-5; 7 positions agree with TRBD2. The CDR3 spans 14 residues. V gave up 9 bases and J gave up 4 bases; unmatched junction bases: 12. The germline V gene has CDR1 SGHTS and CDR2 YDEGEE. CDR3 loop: CAIGSGGRLETQYF. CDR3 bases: TGTGCCATCGGTTCGGGGGGACGTTTAGAGACCCAGTACTTC.

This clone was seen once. CDR3 protein: CASSYFGGKDADTQYF. In DNA, the CDR3 is TGTGCCAGCAGTTACTTCGGGGGAAAGGATGCAGATACGCAGTATTTT. This sequence joins TRBV6-6 and TRBJ2-3; a possible D gene is TRBD2 (6 bases). CDR3 length equals 16 residues. V was cut by 1 base and J by 4 bases, with 15 bases left in between. CDR1 and CDR2 (germline): MNHNY, SVGAGI (reference sequence).